Below are 3 T cell receptor beta chains sequenced from a single sample in a study of blood T cell dynamics during melanoma immunotherapy. Time point indicated: pre-treatment baseline. The data were produced by immunoSEQ multiplex PCR, yet TCRdb's version contains in-frame clones alone and is incomplete. The table includes about 12,000 clones, approximately 84% detected once. This specimen consisted of blood, obtained from a patient treated with checkpoint blockade. All receptors derive from a human donor with melanoma.

CDR3 in amino acids: CASSLSRETQYF. The CDR3, as DNA: TGTGCCAGCAGCTTATCTCGGGAGACCCAGTACTTC. The chain carries TRBV7-2 and TRBJ2-5; D remains unclear. From germline, CDR1 is SGHTA and CDR2 FQGNSA. The CDR3 is 12 residues long. The V gene lost 2 bases and the J gene lost 5 bases, with 6 bases spanning the gap.

The chain carries TRBV5-1 and TRBJ1-1; the D gene is possibly TRBD1 (5 bases). The CDR3 sequence is 13 residues long. Trimming shortened V by 3 bases and J by 8 bases, and 14 bases separated the two germline ends. Germline V lookup: CDR1 SGHRS, CDR2 YFSETQ. CDR3 bases: TGCGCCAGCAGCTGGGGCCAGGGCACCGAAGCTTTCTTT. This gives the protein CASSWGQGTEAFF.

This clone was found a few times. The chain couples TRBV19 to TRBJ1-5; D ambiguous. V shed 6 bases and J shed 1 base, with 16 bases lying between them. Germline CDR1 LNHDA, CDR2 SQIVND (reference sequence). This CDR3 has 16 residues. DNA for the CDR3: TGTGCCAGTAGCGGTAGGGCCTTTAGCAGCAATCAGCCCCAGCATTTT. This translates into CASSGRAFSSNQPQHF. Using reference TRBV19 and TRBJ1-5 for the parts outside the CDR3, the full variable domain is DGGITQSPKYLFRKEGQNVTLSCEQNLNHDAMYWYRQDPGQGLRLIYYSQIVNDFQKGDIAEGYSVSREKKESFPLTVTSAQKNPTAFYLCASSGRAFSSNQPQHFGDGTRLSIL.